This T cell receptor beta chain is from a study of post-analysis software for immune sequencing data. Germline V gene sequence: CDR1 MNHEY, CDR2 SVGAGI. Trimming removed 7 bases from V and 0 bases from J; junction bases left unmatched: 4. The CDR3 runs 15 residues. Researchers reported that TCR beta cDNA libraries carried unique molecular identifiers. TCRdb ran MiXCR on the PCR reads and lists one entry per CDR3 protein. The table records around 710,000 distinct CDR3 sequences, around 42% of them present only once. General observations from the study: Patients showed TRBV5-6, TRBV5-1 and TRBV20-1 among a few TRBV segments more frequent than in controls.

As concerns this clonotype: Its antigen is unknown.

Sequencing input: blood. This sequence joins TRBV6-5 and TRBJ1-4; 8 nucleotides line up with TRBD1. This clonotype originated in a girl aged 10-17 years with multiple sclerosis. In DNA form, the CDR3 reads TGTGCCAGCAAAGTACAGGGGGCAACTAATGAAAAACTGTTTTTT. It encodes CASKVQGATNEKLFF.